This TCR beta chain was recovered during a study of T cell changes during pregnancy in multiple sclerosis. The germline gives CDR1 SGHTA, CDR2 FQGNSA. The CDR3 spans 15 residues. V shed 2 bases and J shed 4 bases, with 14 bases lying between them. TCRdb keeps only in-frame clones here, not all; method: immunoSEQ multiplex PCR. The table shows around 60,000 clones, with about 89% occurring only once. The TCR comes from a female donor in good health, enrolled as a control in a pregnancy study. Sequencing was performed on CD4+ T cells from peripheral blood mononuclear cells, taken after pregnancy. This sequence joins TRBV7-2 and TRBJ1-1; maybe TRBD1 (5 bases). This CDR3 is CASSLMRRAGTEAFF. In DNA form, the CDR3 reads TGTGCCAGCAGCTTAATGCGCAGGGCTGGCACTGAAGCTTTCTTT.